This TCR beta chain was found in a study of T cells in Graves' hyperthyroidism and ophthalmopathy. The CDR3 totals 16 residues. Per germline, CDR1 SGHDN and CDR2 FVKESK. Trimming cost V 1 base and J 10 bases, with 20 bases left between them. The TCR beta CDR3 regions underwent amplification using RNA transcripts as the source. The TCR CDR3 was amplified in a first-round RT-PCR using the HTBI primer set. TCRdb itself ran the multiplex PCR reads through MiXCR, one entry per CDR3 protein. The table includes about 640,000 distinct CDR3 sequences, less than 25% detected once. This clonotype has more than one count but fewer than ten.

The sequence came from a man aged 30-40 years with Graves' ophthalmopathy. The V and J genes are TRBV14 and TRBJ2-4; perhaps TRBD1 as D (6 bases). The sample comprised blood. CDR3 bases: TGTGCCAGCAGCCAAGGAAGTGCTGCGGCAGGGGAAATTCAGTACTTC. Encoded protein: CASSQGSAAAGEIQYF.